Each of the 4 T cell receptor beta chains below was sequenced from the same sample in a study of blood T cell repertoires in COVID-19 (dated by TCRdb to 2019 to 2021). The library was generated by the immunoSEQ multiplex PCR assay. TCRdb's version of the immuneACCESS table is confined to in-frame rearrangements and falls short of the full clone set. An unresolved V gene accounts for under half of the shortfall where checked; the remainder is of unknown origin. This sample has over 200,000 clones in its table, and about 80% of those were observed once. The ten largest account for approximately 4.7% of the sample. Sequenced input: peripheral blood. These receptor sequences come from a man aged 45 to 65 with active or convalescent COVID-19.

J is TRBJ2-7 and V is TRBV6-2 or TRBV6-3; TRBD2 agrees at 12 bases. The CDR3 has 16 residues. Germline V lookup: CDR1 MNHEY, CDR2 SVGEGT. The V and J ends lost 2 bases and 1 base, in that order; junction bases with no gene match: 3. The CDR3 sequence: CASSYDTSGGSYEQYF. In DNA form, the CDR3 reads TGTGCCAGCAGTTACGACACTAGCGGGGGGTCCTACGAGCAGTACTTC.

V is TRBV5-4 and J is TRBJ2-2; D remains ambiguous. This CDR3 has 15 amino acids. Per the germline V gene, CDR1 is SGHNT and CDR2 is YYREEE (reference sequence). Trimming took 2 bases from V and 2 from J, leaving 10 bases between them. The CDR3 DNA sequence: TGTGCCAGCAGCTTTCATCAGGCCAACACCGGGGAGCTGTTTTTT. Translating it yields CASSFHQANTGELFF.

The J gene is TRBJ2-2, the V gene TRBV6-5; 7 bases are shared with TRBD1. The germline CDR1 and CDR2 sequences are MNHEY and SVGAGI. The CDR3 runs 16 residues. Trimming cost V 6 bases and J 0 bases; bases outside gene matches: 7. The CDR3 DNA reads as TGTGCCAGCAGGTACACCGGGACAGCGAACACCGGGGAGCTGTTTTTT. Amino acid sequence: CASRYTGTANTGELFF.

J is TRBJ1-2 and V is TRBV20-1; no firm D call. This CDR3 region has 11 residues. V dropped 4 bases and J dropped 2 bases, with 5 bases sitting between them. CDR1 is DFQATT and CDR2 is SNEGSKA in the germline V gene (reference sequence). CDR3 bases: TGCAGTGCTATCTCCAACTATGGCTACACCTTC. Residues: CSAISNYGYTF.